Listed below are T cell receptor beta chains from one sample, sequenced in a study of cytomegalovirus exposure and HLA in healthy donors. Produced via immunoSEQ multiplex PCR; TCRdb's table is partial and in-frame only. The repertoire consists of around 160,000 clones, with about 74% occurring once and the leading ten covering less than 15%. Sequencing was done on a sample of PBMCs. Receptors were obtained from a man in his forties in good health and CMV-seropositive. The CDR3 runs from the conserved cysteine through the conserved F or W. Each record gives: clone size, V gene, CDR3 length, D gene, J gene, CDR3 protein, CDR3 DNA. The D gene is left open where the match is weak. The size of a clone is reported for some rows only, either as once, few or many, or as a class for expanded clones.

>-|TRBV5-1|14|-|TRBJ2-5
CASSFGRSQETQYF
TGCGCCAGCAGCTTTGGGCGTTCCCAAGAGACCCAGTACTTC
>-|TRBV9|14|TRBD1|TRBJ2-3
CASSAQGQTDTQYF
TGTGCCAGCAGCGCACAGGGGCAAACAGATACGCAGTATTTT
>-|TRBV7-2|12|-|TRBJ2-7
CASSLTHNEQYF
TGTGCCAGCAGCTTAACCCACAACGAGCAGTACTTC
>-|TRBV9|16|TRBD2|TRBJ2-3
CASSKGTSGSTDTQYF
TGTGCCAGCAGCAAAGGGACTAGCGGGAGTACAGATACGCAGTATTTT
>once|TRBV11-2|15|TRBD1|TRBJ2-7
CASNLGGTGWYEQYF
TGTGCCAGTAACCTCGGAGGGACAGGGTGGTACGAGCAGTACTTC
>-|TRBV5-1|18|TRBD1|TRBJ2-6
CASSLGQGAEIGANVLTF
TGCGCCAGCAGCTTGGGACAGGGGGCTGAAATCGGGGCCAACGTCCTGACTTTC
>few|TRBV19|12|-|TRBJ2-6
CATGHRANGLTF
TGTGCCACTGGACACCGGGCCAACGGCCTGACTTTC
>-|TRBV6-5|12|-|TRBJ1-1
CASSWGGIEAFF
TGTGCCAGCAGTTGGGGCGGCATTGAAGCTTTCTTT
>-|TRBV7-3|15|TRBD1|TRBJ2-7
CASSSDRDSLDEQYF
TGTGCCAGCAGCTCCGACCGGGACAGCCTGGACGAGCAGTACTTC
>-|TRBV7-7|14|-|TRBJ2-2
CASSLAQGAGELFF
TGTGCCAGCAGCTTAGCACAGGGAGCCGGGGAGCTGTTTTTT
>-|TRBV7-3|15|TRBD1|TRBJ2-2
CASSPGTGGSGELFF
TGTGCCAGCAGCCCCGGGACAGGGGGATCCGGGGAGCTGTTTTTT
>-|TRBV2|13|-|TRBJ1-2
CASTPEVRACYTF
TGTGCCAGCACCCCGGAAGTGAGAGCGTGCTACACCTTC
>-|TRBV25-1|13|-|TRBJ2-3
CASSEFGTDTQYF
TGTGCCAGCAGTGAATTCGGGACAGATACGCAGTATTTT
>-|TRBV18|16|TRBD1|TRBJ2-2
CASSPPTGANTGELFF
TGTGCCAGCTCACCACCGACAGGGGCGAACACCGGGGAGCTGTTTTTT
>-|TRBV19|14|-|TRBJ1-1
CASSIEGRASEAFF
TGTGCCAGTAGTATCGAGGGTCGGGCCTCTGAAGCTTTCTTT
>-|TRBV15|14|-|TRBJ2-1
CATSREVAYNEQFF
TGTGCCACCAGCAGAGAGGTTGCGTACAATGAGCAGTTCTTC
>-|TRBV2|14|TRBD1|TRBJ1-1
CASRRDSDGTEAFF
TGTGCCAGCAGAAGGGACAGCGATGGGACTGAAGCTTTCTTT
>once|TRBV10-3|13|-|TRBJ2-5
CAITPGLTETQYF
TGTGCCATCACCCCAGGATTGACGGAGACCCAGTACTTC
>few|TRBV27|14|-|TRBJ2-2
CASSLGGDTGELFF
TGTGCCAGCAGTTTGGGCGGGGACACCGGGGAGCTGTTTTTT
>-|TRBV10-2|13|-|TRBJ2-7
CASSGNRVGEQYF
TGCGCCAGCAGTGGAAACAGGGTCGGCGAGCAGTACTTC
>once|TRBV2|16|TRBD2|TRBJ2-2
CASSGGFAGGSGELFF
TGCGCCAGCAGCGGTGGGTTTGCGGGAGGATCCGGGGAGCTGTTTTTT
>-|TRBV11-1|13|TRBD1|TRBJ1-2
CASSPGTGNGYTF
TGTGCCAGCAGCCCAGGGACAGGGAATGGCTACACCTTC
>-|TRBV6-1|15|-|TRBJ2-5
CASSEGGGAQETQYF
TGTGCCAGCAGTGAAGGTGGGGGGGCCCAAGAGACCCAGTACTTC
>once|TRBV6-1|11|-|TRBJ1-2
CASKWTSIYTF
TGTGCCAGCAAATGGACAAGCATCTACACCTTC
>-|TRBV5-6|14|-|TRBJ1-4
CASSLMGENEKLFF
TGTGCCAGCAGCTTGATGGGAGAAAATGAAAAACTGTTTTTT
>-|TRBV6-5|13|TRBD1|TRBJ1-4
CASSDRGPQKLFF
TGTGCCAGCAGCGACAGGGGTCCGCAAAAACTGTTTTTT
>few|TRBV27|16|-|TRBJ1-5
CASSLPQGAINQPQHF
TGTGCCAGCAGTTTACCACAGGGAGCAATCAATCAGCCCCAGCATTTT
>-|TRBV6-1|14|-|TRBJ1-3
CAGSVTVSGNTIYF
TGTGCCGGCAGTGTAACGGTATCTGGAAACACCATATATTTT